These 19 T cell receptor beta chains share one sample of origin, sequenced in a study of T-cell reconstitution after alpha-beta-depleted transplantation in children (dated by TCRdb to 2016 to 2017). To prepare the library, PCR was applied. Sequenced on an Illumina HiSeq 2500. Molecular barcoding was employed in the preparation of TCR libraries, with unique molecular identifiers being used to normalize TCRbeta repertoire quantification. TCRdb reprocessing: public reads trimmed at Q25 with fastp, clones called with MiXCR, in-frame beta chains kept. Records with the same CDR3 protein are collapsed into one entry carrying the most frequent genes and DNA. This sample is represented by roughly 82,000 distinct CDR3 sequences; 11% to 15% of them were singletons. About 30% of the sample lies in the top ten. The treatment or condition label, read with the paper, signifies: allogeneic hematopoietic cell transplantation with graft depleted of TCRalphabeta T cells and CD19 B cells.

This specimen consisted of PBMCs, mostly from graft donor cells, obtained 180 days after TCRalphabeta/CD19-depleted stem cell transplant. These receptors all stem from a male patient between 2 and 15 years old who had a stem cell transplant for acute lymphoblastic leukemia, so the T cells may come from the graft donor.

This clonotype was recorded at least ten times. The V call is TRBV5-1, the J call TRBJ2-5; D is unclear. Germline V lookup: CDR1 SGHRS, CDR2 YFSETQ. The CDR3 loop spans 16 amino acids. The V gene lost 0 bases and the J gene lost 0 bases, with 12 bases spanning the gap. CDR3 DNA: TGCGCCAGCAGCTTGGCCGAAAGGTCGTACCAAGAGACCCAGTACTTC. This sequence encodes CASSLAERSYQETQYF.

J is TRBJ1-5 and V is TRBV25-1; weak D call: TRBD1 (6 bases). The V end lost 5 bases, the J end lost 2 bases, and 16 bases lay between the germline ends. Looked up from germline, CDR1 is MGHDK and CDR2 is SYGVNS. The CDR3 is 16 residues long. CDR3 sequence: CASSPFGGRGNQPQHF. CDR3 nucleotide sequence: TGTGCCAGCAGTCCCTTTGGGGGCAGGGGCAATCAGCCCCAGCATTTT.

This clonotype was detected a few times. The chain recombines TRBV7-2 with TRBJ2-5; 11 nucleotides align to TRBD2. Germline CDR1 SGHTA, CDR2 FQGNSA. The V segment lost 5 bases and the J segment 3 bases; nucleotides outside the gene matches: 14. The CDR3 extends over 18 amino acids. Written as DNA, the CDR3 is TGTGCCAGCAGCCCGAGGGGCCTAGCGGGGGGACGTAAAGAGACCCAGTACTTC. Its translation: CASSPRGLAGGRKETQYF. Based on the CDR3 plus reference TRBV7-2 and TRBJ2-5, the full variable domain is GAGVSQSPSNKVTEKGKDVELRCDPISGHTALYWYRQSLGQGLEFLIYFQGNSAPDKSGLPSDRFSAERTGGSVSTLTIQRTQQEDSAVYLCASSPRGLAGGRKETQYFGPGTRLLVL.

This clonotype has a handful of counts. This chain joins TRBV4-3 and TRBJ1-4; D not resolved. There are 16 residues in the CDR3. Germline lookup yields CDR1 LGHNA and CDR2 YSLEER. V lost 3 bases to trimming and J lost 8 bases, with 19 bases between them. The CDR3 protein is CASSQAKTARREKLFF. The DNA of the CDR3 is TGCGCCAGCAGCCAGGCCAAGACGGCCAGAAGAGAAAAACTGTTTTTT.

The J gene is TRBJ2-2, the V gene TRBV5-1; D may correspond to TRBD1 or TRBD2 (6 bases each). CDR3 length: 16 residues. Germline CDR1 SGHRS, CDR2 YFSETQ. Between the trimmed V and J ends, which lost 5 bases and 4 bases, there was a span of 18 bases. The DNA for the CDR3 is TGCGCCAGCAGGTCCTCGGGCGGGACAAGCACCGGGGAGCTGTTTTTT. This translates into CASRSSGGTSTGELFF.

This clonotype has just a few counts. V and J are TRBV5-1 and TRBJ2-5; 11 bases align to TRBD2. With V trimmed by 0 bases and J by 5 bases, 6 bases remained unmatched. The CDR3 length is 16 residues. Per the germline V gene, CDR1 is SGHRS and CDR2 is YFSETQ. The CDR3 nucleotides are TGCGCCAGCAGCTTGGAGGGACTAGCGGTTCCCGAGACCCAGTACTTC. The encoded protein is CASSLEGLAVPETQYF.

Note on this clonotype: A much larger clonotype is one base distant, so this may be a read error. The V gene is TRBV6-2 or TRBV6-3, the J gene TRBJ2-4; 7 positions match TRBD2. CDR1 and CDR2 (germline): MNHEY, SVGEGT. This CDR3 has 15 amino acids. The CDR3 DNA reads TGTGCCAGCAGTTATGGGACTCCGAGCGGGAACATTCAGCACTTC. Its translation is CASSYGTPSGNIQHF.

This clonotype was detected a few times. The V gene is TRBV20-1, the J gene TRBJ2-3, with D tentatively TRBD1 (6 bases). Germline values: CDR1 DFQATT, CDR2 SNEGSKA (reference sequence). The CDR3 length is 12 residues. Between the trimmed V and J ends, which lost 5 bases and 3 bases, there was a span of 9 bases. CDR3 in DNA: TGCAGTGCTCCTGACAGGACAGATACGCAGTATTTT. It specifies CSAPDRTDTQYF.

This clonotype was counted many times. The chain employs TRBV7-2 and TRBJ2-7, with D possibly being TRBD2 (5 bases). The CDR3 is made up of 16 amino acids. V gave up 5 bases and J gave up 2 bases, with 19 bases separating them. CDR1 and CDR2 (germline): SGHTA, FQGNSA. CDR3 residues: CASSPSPGGSTYEQYF. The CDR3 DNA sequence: TGTGCCAGCAGCCCGAGCCCGGGCGGGTCCACCTACGAGCAGTACTTC. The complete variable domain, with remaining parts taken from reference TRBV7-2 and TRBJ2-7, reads GAGVSQSPSNKVTEKGKDVELRCDPISGHTALYWYRQSLGQGLEFLIYFQGNSAPDKSGLPSDRFSAERTGGSVSTLTIQRTQQEDSAVYLCASSPSPGGSTYEQYFGPGTRLTVT.

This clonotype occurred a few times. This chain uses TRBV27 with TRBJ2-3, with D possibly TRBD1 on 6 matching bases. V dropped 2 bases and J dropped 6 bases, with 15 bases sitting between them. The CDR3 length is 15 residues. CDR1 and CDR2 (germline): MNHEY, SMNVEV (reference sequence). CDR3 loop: CASSLRDRSMDTQYF. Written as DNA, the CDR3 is TGTGCCAGCAGTTTACGCGACAGGTCAATGGATACGCAGTATTTT.

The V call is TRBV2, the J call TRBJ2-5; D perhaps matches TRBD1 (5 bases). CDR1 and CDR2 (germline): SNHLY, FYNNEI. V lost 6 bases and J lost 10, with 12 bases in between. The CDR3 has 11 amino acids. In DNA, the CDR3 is TGTGCCAGCAGAGAGCCAGGGAACCAGTACTTC. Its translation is CASREPGNQYF.

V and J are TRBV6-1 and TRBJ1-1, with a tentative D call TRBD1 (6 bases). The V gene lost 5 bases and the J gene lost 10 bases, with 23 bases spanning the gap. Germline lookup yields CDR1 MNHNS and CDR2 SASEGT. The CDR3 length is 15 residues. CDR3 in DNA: TGTGCCAGCAGTATCTGGGTAGGTAGCGGGGGCCGAGCTTTCTTT. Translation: CASSIWVGSGGRAFF.

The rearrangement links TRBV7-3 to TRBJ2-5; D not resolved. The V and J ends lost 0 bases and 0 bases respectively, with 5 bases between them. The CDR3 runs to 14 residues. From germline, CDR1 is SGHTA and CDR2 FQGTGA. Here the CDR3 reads CASSLTRDQETQYF. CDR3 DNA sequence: TGTGCCAGCAGCTTAACCCGGGACCAAGAGACCCAGTACTTC.

The DNA for the CDR3 is TGCGCCAGCAGCTTGGACAGAGGGACGGAAGCTTTCTTT. This codes for CASSLDRGTEAFF. This sequence joins TRBV5-1 and TRBJ1-1; D might be TRBD1 (5 bases). The ends were cut back, 0 bases at V and 8 bases at J, with 11 bases in the middle. The CDR3 is 13 residues long. Looked up from germline, CDR1 is SGHRS and CDR2 is YFSETQ.

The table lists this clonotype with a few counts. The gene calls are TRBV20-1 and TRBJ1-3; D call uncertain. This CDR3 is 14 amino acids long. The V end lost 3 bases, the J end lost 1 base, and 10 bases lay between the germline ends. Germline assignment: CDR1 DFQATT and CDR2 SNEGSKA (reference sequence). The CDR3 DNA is TGCAGTGCTAGTTCCGGCTATTCTGGAAACACCATATATTTT. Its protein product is CSASSGYSGNTIYF.

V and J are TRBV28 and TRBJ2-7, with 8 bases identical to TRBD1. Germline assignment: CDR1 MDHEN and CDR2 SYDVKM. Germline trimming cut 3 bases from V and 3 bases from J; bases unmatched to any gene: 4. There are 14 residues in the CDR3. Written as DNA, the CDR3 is TGTGCCAGCAGTTTGTGGACAGGGATCTACGAGCAGTACTTC. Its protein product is CASSLWTGIYEQYF.

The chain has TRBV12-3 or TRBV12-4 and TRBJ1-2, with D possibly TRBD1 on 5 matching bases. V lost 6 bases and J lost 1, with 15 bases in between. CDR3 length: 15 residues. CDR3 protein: CASSRGDPYNYGYTF. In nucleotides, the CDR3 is TGTGCCAGCAGCCGAGGGGACCCCTATAACTATGGCTACACCTTC.

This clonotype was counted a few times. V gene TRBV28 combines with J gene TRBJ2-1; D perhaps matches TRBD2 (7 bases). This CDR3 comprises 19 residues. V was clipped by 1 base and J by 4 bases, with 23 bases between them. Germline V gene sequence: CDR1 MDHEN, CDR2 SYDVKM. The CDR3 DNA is TGTGCCAGCAGTTTATCCCATCTTTCCTCAGGGGAGGGGTACAATGAGCAGTTCTTC. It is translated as CASSLSHLSSGEGYNEQFF. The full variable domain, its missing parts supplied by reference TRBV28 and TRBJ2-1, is DVKVTQSSRYLVKRTGEKVFLECVQDMDHENMFWYRQDPGLGLRLIYFSYDVKMKEKGDIPEGYSVSREKKERFSLILESASTNQTSMYLCASSLSHLSSGEGYNEQFFGPGTRLTVL.

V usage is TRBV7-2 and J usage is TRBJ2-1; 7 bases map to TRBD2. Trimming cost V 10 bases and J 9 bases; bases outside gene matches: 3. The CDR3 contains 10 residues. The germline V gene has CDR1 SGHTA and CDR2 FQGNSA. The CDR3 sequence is CATGEGEQFF. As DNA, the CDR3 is TGTGCCACCGGGGAGGGTGAGCAGTTCTTC.